This T cell receptor beta chain is from a study of esophageal squamous cell carcinoma under preoperative chemotherapy. Time point denoted: before preoperative PTX-NDP chemotherapy. The CDR3 loop spans 13 amino acids. The V end lost 4 bases, the J end lost 5 bases, and 8 bases lay between the germline ends. Germline-derived CDR1 and CDR2 are KGHDR and SFDVKD. Using its own MiXCR run on the PCR reads, TCRdb lists one record per CDR3 protein. The profile shows 15,000 or so distinct CDR3 sequences, 40% to 55% of them singletons. The TCR was taken from a human donor with esophageal squamous cell carcinoma. The donor label of this sample is uncertain. Collection took place from a patient given preoperative chemotherapy. The chain joins TRBV24-1 to TRBJ2-1; no reliable D call. This CDR3 is CATSDSFNNEQFF. In nucleotides, the CDR3 is TGTGCCACCAGTGACAGTTTCAACAATGAGCAGTTCTTC.